The source of this TCR beta chain is a study of T cells in Graves' hyperthyroidism and ophthalmopathy. Study background: The initial diagnosis was the point when peripheral blood was collected, ahead of any treatment. Study-level findings and limits: Expanded thyroid clonotypes (above 0.001) were mostly also found in blood.

Amplification of TCR beta CDR3 regions used RNA as the template. The primer set for the first-round RT-PCR of the TCR CDR3 was HTBI. TCRdb re-analysed the multiplex PCR reads in MiXCR, keeping a single row per CDR3 protein. The sample consists of approximately 400,000 distinct CDR3 sequences, around 13% of them appearing once. Diagnoses used clinical symptoms, serum thyroxine and TRAb, thyroid ultrasound and orbital computed tomography. Source material for PBMCs was about 11 ml fresh peripheral blood. This clonotype has at least ten counts. Its antigen is as yet unknown. J was trimmed by 7 bases and V by 4 bases; bases with no gene match: 11. Germline assignment: CDR1 SGHRS and CDR2 YFSETQ. The CDR3 is made up of 14 amino acids.

V and J are TRBV5-1 and TRBJ2-7, with 7 bases that match TRBD2. The sample taken for sequencing was blood. The clonotype comes from a woman aged 60 to 75 with Graves' hyperthyroidism. The DNA for the CDR3 is TGCGCCAGCAGCCCGTCGGCGGGAGCGTCTGAGCAGTACTTC. Its protein product is CASSPSAGASEQYF.